Below are 16 T cell receptor beta chains sequenced from a single sample in a study of T cells in localized non-small cell lung cancer. Clones were read by immunoSEQ multiplex PCR, and TCRdb kept only the in-frame ones, dropping some. The sample contains more than 15,000 clones, roughly 81% of which appear only once. The specimen comprised peripheral blood, sampled before any cancer treatment. All receptors derive from a male donor at least 60 years old with stage I lung adenocarcinoma.

J is TRBJ1-1 and V is TRBV2; maybe TRBD1 (5 bases). The germline V and J ends were trimmed by 6 bases and 1 base, with 12 bases remaining between them. This CDR3 is 14 amino acids long. The germline gives CDR1 SNHLY, CDR2 FYNNEI. CDR3 region: CASSEPGWNTEAFF. The CDR3 nucleotides read TGTGCCAGCAGCGAACCAGGGTGGAACACTGAAGCTTTCTTT.

The DNA for the CDR3 is TGTGCCAGCCAAGAGAAGACCCAGTACTTC. Amino acid sequence: CASQEKTQYF. The chain uses TRBV28 and TRBJ2-5; D gene uncertain. The germline V gene encodes CDR1 MDHEN and CDR2 SYDVKM. Trimming left V 8 bases short and J 6 bases short, with 7 bases between. The CDR3 covers 10 residues.

The chain combines TRBV6-5 with TRBJ2-7; D tentatively reads TRBD1 or TRBD2 (5 bases each). CDR3 length: 13 residues. Germline loops: CDR1 MNHEY, CDR2 SVGAGI. Trimming took 6 bases from V and 6 from J, leaving 15 bases between them. The CDR3 DNA sequence: TGTGCCAGCAGCCTTCGGGACGGTTCCGAGCAGTACTTC. Translated, it gives CASSLRDGSEQYF.

This chain joins TRBV6-5 and TRBJ2-5, with D possibly TRBD1 on 5 matching bases. The CDR3 runs to 13 residues. CDR1 and CDR2 (germline): MNHEY, SVGAGI. V lost 6 bases and J lost 3, with 11 bases in between. The CDR3 loop reads CASSRQGKETQYF. CDR3 coding DNA: TGTGCCAGCAGCCGTCAGGGTAAAGAGACCCAGTACTTC.

The chain employs TRBV28 and TRBJ2-1; TRBD2 matches at 12 bases. Germline values: CDR1 MDHEN, CDR2 SYDVKM. This CDR3 has 16 amino acids. J was trimmed by 10 bases and V by 6 bases; bases with no gene match: 13. The CDR3 reads CASSDAPGLAGPEQFF. CDR3 bases: TGTGCCAGCAGCGACGCCCCGGGACTAGCGGGTCCCGAGCAGTTCTTC.

The rearrangement joins TRBV28 to TRBJ2-1; TRBD1 is a possible D gene (6 bases). The germline CDR1 and CDR2 sequences are MDHEN and SYDVKM. Trimming cost V 3 bases and J 7 bases, with 16 bases left between them. CDR3 length equals 15 residues. As DNA, the CDR3 is TGTGCCAGCAGTTTGGGCGGCGCTAGGGGGAATGAGCAGTTCTTC. It yields the protein CASSLGGARGNEQFF.

This chain links TRBV28 with TRBJ2-1; D call uncertain. Germline V lookup: CDR1 MDHEN, CDR2 SYDVKM. V lost 2 bases, J lost 0 bases, and 8 bases lay in between. There are 15 residues in the CDR3. CDR3 in amino acids: CASSLQPSSYNEQFF. The CDR3 DNA reads as TGTGCCAGCAGTTTACAACCTAGCTCCTACAATGAGCAGTTCTTC.

The rearrangement links TRBV10-2 to TRBJ2-1; 9 positions agree with TRBD2. The V gene end was trimmed by 3 bases and the J gene end by 5 bases; junction bases not matched to a gene: 5. Germline V CDR1 and CDR2: WSHSY, SAAADI. The CDR3 length is 15 residues. The CDR3 DNA follows: TGCGCCAGCAGTGATACAGCGGGGGGAAACAATGAGCAGTTCTTC. This gives the protein CASSDTAGGNNEQFF.

V gene TRBV28 combines with J gene TRBJ1-4; possible D gene TRBD1, 6 bases. The CDR3 is made up of 14 amino acids. The V end lost 5 bases, the J end lost 5 bases, and 12 bases lay between the germline ends. The germline V gene encodes CDR1 MDHEN and CDR2 SYDVKM. CDR3 nucleotides: TGTGCCAGCAGTCGCCCAGACAGGAATGAAAAACTGTTTTTT. Encoded protein: CASSRPDRNEKLFF.

This clone was detected only once. This sequence joins TRBV11-2 and TRBJ2-1, with TRBD1 matching over 9 bases. J was trimmed by 6 bases and V by 5 bases; bases with no gene match: 11. The CDR3 is made up of 16 amino acids. Germline V CDR1 and CDR2: SGHAT, FQNNGV. The chain's CDR3 is CASSGLPGQGLNEQFF. Written as DNA, the CDR3 is TGTGCCAGCAGCGGACTCCCGGGACAGGGACTCAATGAGCAGTTCTTC.

V usage is TRBV30 and J usage is TRBJ1-1, with D perhaps TRBD1 (5 bases). CDR1 and CDR2 from the germline V gene are GTSNPN and SVGIG (reference sequence). V shed 4 bases and J shed 1 base, with 19 bases lying between them. This CDR3 contains 16 residues. CDR3 protein: CAWNATTGGANTEAFF. The CDR3 region has the DNA TGTGCCTGGAACGCAACGACCGGCGGGGCGAACACTGAAGCTTTCTTT.

V usage is TRBV7-2 and J usage is TRBJ2-4, with D possibly being TRBD1 (5 bases). CDR3 size: 17 residues. Trimming cost V 7 bases and J 0 bases, with 19 bases left between them. The germline CDR1 and CDR2 sequences are SGHTA and FQGNSA. CDR3 residues: CASTLGIGALAKNIQYF. The CDR3 DNA reads TGTGCCAGCACCCTGGGCATAGGGGCCTTAGCCAAAAACATTCAGTACTTC.

The chain links TRBV18 to TRBJ2-3, with D uncertain. The CDR3 consists of 12 residues. Per the germline V gene, CDR1 is KGHSH and CDR2 is LQKENI. V gave up 4 bases and J gave up 4 bases, with 6 bases separating them. The CDR3 sequence: CASSLLADTQYF. CDR3 sequence (DNA): TGTGCCAGCTCACTTCTGGCAGATACGCAGTATTTT. Based on the CDR3 plus reference TRBV18 and TRBJ2-3, the full variable domain is NAGVMQNPRHLVRRRGQEARLRCSPMKGHSHVYWYRQLPEEGLKFMVYLQKENIIDESGMPKERFSAEFPKEGPSILRIQQVVRGDSAAYFCASSLLADTQYFGPGTRLTVL.

DNA of the CDR3: TGTGCCAGCAGCCGGAACAGGGAAAGCAATCAGCCCCAGCATTTT. Translation gives CASSRNRESNQPQHF. This chain connects TRBV6-5 to TRBJ1-5, with D maybe TRBD1 (6 bases). V gave up 6 bases and J gave up 1 base, with 13 bases separating them. Germline values: CDR1 MNHEY, CDR2 SVGAGI. There are 15 residues in the CDR3.

V and J are TRBV27 and TRBJ1-6, with 10 bases lining up with TRBD1. V was clipped by 10 bases and J by 7 bases; unmatched bases: 7. Per germline, CDR1 MNHEY and CDR2 SMNVEV (reference sequence). CDR3 length equals 14 residues. In nucleotides, the CDR3 is TGTGCCACCAGGGGGGGACAGGGGAATTCACCCCTCCACTTT. It translates to CATRGGQGNSPLHF.

This sequence joins TRBV5-8 and TRBJ2-5; D may match TRBD1 or TRBD2 (5 bases each). Germline lookup yields CDR1 SGHTS and CDR2 YDEGEE. The ends were cut back, 2 bases at V and 4 bases at J, with 9 bases in the middle. The CDR3 is made up of 13 amino acids. CDR3 nucleotides: TGTGCCAGCAGCTTAGGGGAGACAGAGACCCAGTACTTC. This gives the protein CASSLGETETQYF.